The clone carrying this T cell receptor (beta chain) was observed once. Different DNA sequences within this sample yield the same CDR3. These data come from a study of blood T cell repertoires in COVID-19. Whole-study context: Italy, Spain and the United States were the sources of the convalescent and acute COVID-19 samples. In each case, the material was cDNA or gDNA derived from T cells, B-cell-depleted T cells, or PBMCs.

Authors' data handling: Researchers report that nucleated cell counts were estimated from reference gene primer amplification. Only in-frame clones appear in the TCRdb table, and some are missing; sequencing was by immunoSEQ multiplex PCR. V and J calls and clone size come straight from that table; D and trimming were deduced from the DNA. This table holds fewer than 300,000 clones, approximately 85% found once. The source of this sequence is a man aged 18 to 30 with active or convalescent COVID-19. Sequenced material: peripheral blood.

Written as DNA, the CDR3 is TGTGCCAGCAGCCCGGACAGGGACACTGAAGCTTTCTTT. It translates to CASSPDRDTEAFF. The rearrangement links TRBV5-5 to TRBJ1-1; TRBD1 matches 8 bases. The CDR3 covers 13 residues. The J segment lost 3 bases and the V segment lost 4 bases, leaving 2 bases of the junction unmatched. Germline V gene data show CDR1 as SGHKS and CDR2 as YYEKEE (reference sequence).